Described below is a single TCR beta chain sequence and its context. What it binds is unknown. This specimen comes from a study of identical twins. With template switching, a universal primer site was added, and the cDNA carried unique molecular identifiers. TCRdb reprocessed the 5' RACE reads via MiXCR and lists one record per CDR3 protein. In the table there are 550,000 to 700,000 distinct CDR3 sequences, nearly 10% of which are singletons. The study, taken as a whole, reports: Less excess twin sharing appeared in beta out-of-frame sequences. Within twin pairs, the out-of-frame alpha sequences they shared showed excess low generation probability. Within monozygotic twins, out-of-frame TCR alpha sharing was underestimated by the models.

Germline loops: CDR1 DFQATT, CDR2 SNEGSKA (reference sequence). V shed 0 bases and J shed 5 bases, with 15 bases lying between them. The CDR3 has 15 residues. The data also belong to a second study, concerning yellow fever vaccine responses in identical twins.

The sample consisted of PBMCs. The receptor's source is a woman aged 18-35 years in good health. The chain has TRBV20-1 and TRBJ2-3, with D perhaps assigned TRBD1 or TRBD2 (5 bases each). CDR3 nucleotide sequence: TGCAGTGCTAGAGACGGGGCTAGGCTGGGAGATACGCAGTATTTT. Translated: CSARDGARLGDTQYF.